Shown below are 9 T cell receptor beta chains from a single sample sequenced in a study of blood T cell repertoires in COVID-19. TCRdb keeps only in-frame clones here, not all; method: immunoSEQ multiplex PCR. The data hold around 240,000 clones, with over 80% observed a single time. Sequenced input: PBMCs or T cells enriched from blood (not recorded which). These receptors came from a man in his forties or fifties who had been exposed to COVID-19.

The V call is TRBV2, the J call TRBJ1-4; D perhaps matches TRBD1 (6 bases). Germline loops: CDR1 SNHLY, CDR2 FYNNEI. The CDR3 is 16 amino acids. Trimming cost V 4 bases and J 2 bases, with 14 bases left between them. Written as DNA, the CDR3 is TGTGCCAGCAGTGCCCGGGGGGCAGGCACTAATGAAAAACTGTTTTTT. Translated: CASSARGAGTNEKLFF.

V is TRBV28 and J is TRBJ1-5, with D unclear. V lost 11 bases and J 5 bases, leaving 16 bases between the germline ends. The CDR3 contains 13 residues. Germline V gives CDR1 MDHEN, CDR2 SYDVKM. The CDR3 DNA sequence: TGTGCCGTCAACGGAGGGCCGGATCAGCCCCAGCATTTT. This codes for CAVNGGPDQPQHF. The whole variable domain, remainder taken from reference TRBV28 and TRBJ1-5, is DVKVTQSSRYLVKRTGEKVFLECVQDMDHENMFWYRQDPGLGLRLIYFSYDVKMKEKGDIPEGYSVSREKKERFSLILESASTNQTSMYLCAVNGGPDQPQHFGDGTRLSIL.

The chain combines TRBV27 with TRBJ2-7; TRBD1 agrees at 7 bases. Per germline, CDR1 MNHEY and CDR2 SMNVEV (reference sequence). This CDR3 is built from 14 residues. The trim removed 5 bases at V and 4 bases at J, leaving 8 bases unmatched. This CDR3 is CASSLRDSEYEQYF. The CDR3 DNA reads TGTGCCAGCAGTCTACGGGACAGCGAATACGAGCAGTACTTC.

The CDR3 reads CASSLYNPGTSGNTIYF. Written as DNA, the CDR3 is TGTGCCAGCAGCTTATACAATCCCGGGACATCTGGAAACACCATATATTTT. The chain uses TRBV7-9 and TRBJ1-3; D might be TRBD1 (6 bases). The germline V gene encodes CDR1 SEHNR and CDR2 FQNEAQ (reference sequence). This CDR3 is built from 17 residues. The V end was cut by 2 bases, the J end by 1 base, with 15 bases between.

The chain is built from TRBV7-9 and TRBJ1-2; 7 nucleotides agree with TRBD1. Germline CDR1 and CDR2: SEHNR and FQNEAQ (reference sequence). V dropped 3 bases and J dropped 5; count of bases not matched to a gene: 3. The CDR3 runs to 13 residues. CDR3 residues: CASSLDRTYGYTF. The CDR3 nucleotides read TGTGCCAGCAGCTTGGACAGGACTTATGGCTACACCTTC.

V usage is TRBV11-2 and J usage is TRBJ2-1; 7 bases map to TRBD2. V lost 5 bases and J lost 0; bases outside the gene matches: 7. This CDR3 has 16 residues. Looked up from germline, CDR1 is SGHAT and CDR2 is FQNNGV. CDR3 in DNA: TGTGCCAGCAGCGCCTCTAGCGGAAGCTCCTACAATGAGCAGTTCTTC. Translation gives CASSASSGSSYNEQFF.

The genes are TRBV19 and TRBJ1-1; no clear D. CDR1 is LNHDA and CDR2 is SQIVND in the germline V gene (reference sequence). Trimming cost V 6 bases and J 1 base, with 9 bases left between them. The CDR3 is 13 amino acids. DNA for the CDR3: TGTGCCAGTAGCCCCCAGGCGAACACTGAAGCTTTCTTT. Translation gives CASSPQANTEAFF.

The chain joins TRBV5-6 to TRBJ2-2, with TRBD1 matching over 10 bases. Trimming removed 4 bases from V and 2 bases from J; junction bases left unmatched: 8. CDR3 length: 17 amino acids. Germline lookup yields CDR1 SGHDT and CDR2 YYEEEE. This CDR3 is CASSLTGQGFNTGELFF. The CDR3 nucleotides read TGTGCCAGCAGCCTAACGGGACAGGGGTTCAACACCGGGGAGCTGTTTTTT. The complete variable domain, with remaining parts taken from reference TRBV5-6 and TRBJ2-2, reads DAGVTQSPTHLIKTRGQQVTLRCSPKSGHDTVSWYQQALGQGPQFIFQYYEEEERQRGNFPDRFSGHQFPNYSSELNVNALLLGDSALYLCASSLTGQGFNTGELFFGEGSRLTVL.

The chain recombines TRBV14 with TRBJ1-1; D uncertain. V lost 5 bases and J 0 bases, leaving 7 bases between the germline ends. The V gene's germline CDR1 is SGHDN and CDR2 FVKESK. This CDR3 has 13 amino acids. DNA for the CDR3: TGTGCCAGCAGCGAAGTATTGAACACTGAAGCTTTCTTT. Encoded protein: CASSEVLNTEAFF. The whole variable domain, filled in from reference TRBV14 and TRBJ1-1, reads EAGVTQFPSHSVIEKGQTVTLRCDPISGHDNLYWYRRVMGKEIKFLLHFVKESKQDESGMPNNRFLAERTGGTYSTLKVQPAELEDSGVYFCASSEVLNTEAFFGQGTRLTVV.